These 16 T cell receptor beta chains came from one sample sequenced in a study of blood T cells in healthy people across ages. A second PCR of 7 to 11 cycles used a sample-barcoded 5' primer and a J-beta primer mix. Each CDR3 protein gets one entry after TCRdb re-called the 5' RACE reads with MiXCR. Among fewer than 900,000 distinct CDR3 sequences listed, roughly 43% were seen once. Input material: blood. All receptors derive from a woman aged 55-69 years in good health.

This chain uses TRBV6-5 with TRBJ1-1; maybe TRBD1 (5 bases). V lost 5 bases and J 6 bases, leaving 19 bases between the germline ends. Germline CDR1 reads MNHEY; CDR2 reads SVGAGI. CDR3 length equals 15 residues. As DNA, the CDR3 is TGTGCCAGCAGTGACCCCGGAGGGGTCGCGTCTGAAGCTTTCTTT. This gives the protein CASSDPGGVASEAFF.

This chain links TRBV4-1 with TRBJ1-2; TRBD1 might be the D (5 bases). CDR3 length: 15 amino acids. Trimming left V 0 bases short and J 6 bases short, with 14 bases between. In germline, CDR1 is MGHRA, CDR2 YSYEKL. The CDR3 region has the DNA TGCGCCAGCAGCCAAGAGGGGGGGACTCCGGATGGCTACACCTTC. Translating gives CASSQEGGTPDGYTF.

The sample holds many counts of this clonotype. This chain connects TRBV4-2 to TRBJ2-5; TRBD2 matches at 8 bases. This CDR3 spans 16 amino acids. The V gene end was trimmed by 2 bases and the J gene end by 5 bases; junction bases not matched to a gene: 10. Germline-derived CDR1 and CDR2 are LGHNA and YNFKEQ. The DNA of the CDR3 is TGTGCCAGCAGCCAAAGCGCAGCGGGAGTGACTGAGACCCAGTACTTC. Its translation is CASSQSAAGVTETQYF.

V usage is TRBV19 and J usage is TRBJ1-2, with a possible D match to TRBD1 (6 bases). V shed 4 bases and J shed 7 bases, with 10 bases lying between them. The CDR3 runs 12 residues. Per germline, CDR1 LNHDA and CDR2 SQIVND (reference sequence). CDR3 sequence reads: CASSTNRAGYTF. The CDR3 DNA sequence: TGTGCCAGTAGTACCAACAGGGCTGGCTACACCTTC.

The chain has TRBV7-3 and TRBJ2-3, with D possibly matching TRBD1 (5 bases). Germline-derived CDR1 and CDR2 are SGHTA and FQGTGA. The V and J ends lost 5 bases and 0 bases respectively, with 9 bases between them. CDR3 size: 14 residues. DNA of the CDR3: TGTGCCAGCAGCACACAGGATAGCACAGATACGCAGTATTTT. It is translated as CASSTQDSTDTQYF. Full variable domain (missing parts from reference TRBV7-3 and TRBJ2-3): GAGVSQTPSNKVTEKGKYVELRCDPISGHTALYWYRQSLGQGPEFLIYFQGTGAADDSGLPNDRFFAVRPEGSVSTLKIQRTERGDSAVYLCASSTQDSTDTQYFGPGTRLTVL.

This clonotype was seen once. One end of the junction varies from germline; a read error may be responsible. This chain connects TRBV5-1 to TRBJ2-2; possibly TRBD1 or TRBD2 for D (5 bases each). CDR1 is SGHRS, CDR2 YFSETQ, per germline. The CDR3 loop spans 17 amino acids. The CDR3 protein is CASSPTPGRANAGELFF. The CDR3 nucleotides are TGCGCCAGCAGCCCGACCCCGGGACGAGCGAACGCCGGGGAGCTGTTTTTT.

This clonotype was seen a handful of times. The CDR3 DNA follows: TGTGCCAGCAGCGTAGAGGCAGATCTGAACACTGAAGCTTTCTTT. It is translated as CASSVEADLNTEAFF. The V gene is TRBV9, the J gene TRBJ1-1; D remains unclear. The CDR3 runs to 15 residues. Trimming stripped 0 bases from V and 0 bases from J, with 9 bases between. CDR1 SGDLS and CDR2 YYNGEE come from the germline V gene.

This sequence joins TRBV12-3 or TRBV12-4 and TRBJ2-6, with D unclear. V gave up 3 bases and J gave up 0 bases, with 6 bases separating them. The CDR3 is 15 residues long. The CDR3 DNA reads TGTGCCAGCAGTTTTTACACCTCTGGGGCCAACGTCCTGACTTTC. Protein: CASSFYTSGANVLTF.

The chain is built from TRBV4-1 and TRBJ2-1; D unresolved. Per germline, CDR1 MGHRA and CDR2 YSYEKL. The CDR3 spans 15 residues. Trimming left V 5 bases short and J 3 bases short, with 14 bases between. CDR3 protein: CASSEKEASYNEQFF. The CDR3 DNA reads TGCGCCAGCAGCGAAAAAGAGGCCAGCTACAATGAGCAGTTCTTC.

This clonotype has more than one count but fewer than ten. The chain joins TRBV29-1 to TRBJ2-1; 8 bases map to TRBD2. CDR3 length: 14 amino acids. Germline CDR1 reads SQVTM; CDR2 reads ANQGSEA. The J segment lost 1 base and the V segment lost 7 bases, leaving 6 bases of the junction unmatched. Here the CDR3 reads CSASSGGSYNEQFF. For the CDR3, the DNA is TGCAGCGCCTCCAGCGGGGGTTCCTACAATGAGCAGTTCTTC.

The V call is TRBV7-2, the J call TRBJ2-1; 12 bases match TRBD2. The J call could be wrong; TRBJ2-7 is a better fit for the DNA end. The germline gives CDR1 SGHTA, CDR2 FQGNSA. This CDR3 is 17 amino acids long. The CDR3, as DNA: TGTGCCAGCAGCTTATACGGACTAGCGGGGCAGAACAATGAGCAGTACTTC. Amino acids: CASSLYGLAGQNNEQYF.

V gene TRBV7-2 combines with J gene TRBJ1-2; possible D gene TRBD1, 5 bases. The CDR3 runs to 18 residues. Germline loops: CDR1 SGHTA, CDR2 FQGNSA. Trimming left V 4 bases short and J 4 bases short, with 25 bases between. CDR3: CASSSPNRDLRRFYGYTF. In DNA, the CDR3 is TGTGCCAGCAGCTCGCCTAATAGGGACTTACGGCGCTTCTATGGCTACACCTTC.

Regarding this clonotype: One base away lies a much larger clone, so this may be a sequencing read error. The rearrangement joins TRBV27 to TRBJ1-2; D gene ambiguous. The CDR3 extends over 14 amino acids. The V end was cut by 5 bases, the J end by 7 bases, with 17 bases between. CDR1 and CDR2 from the germline V gene are MNHEY and SMNVEV (reference sequence). CDR3 DNA sequence: TGTGCCAGCAGTCCAACAGAGGCGATAGGTGGCTACACCTTC. This gives the protein CASSPTEAIGGYTF.

This clonotype was found a few times. The rearrangement links TRBV4-1 to TRBJ1-4; weak D call: TRBD1 (5 bases). Germline V lookup: CDR1 MGHRA, CDR2 YSYEKL. V was clipped by 0 bases and J by 6 bases, with 23 bases between them. The CDR3 spans 19 residues. DNA of the CDR3: TGCGCCAGCAGCCAAGATCCGGTTAGTGTGTGGAGGGGAGATGAAAAACTGTTTTTT. Translation gives CASSQDPVSVWRGDEKLFF.

The chain couples TRBV4-3 to TRBJ1-4; 9 bases match TRBD1. Germline CDR1 and CDR2: LGHNA and YSLEER. This CDR3 has 15 residues. V shed 2 bases and J 7 bases; nucleotides not matched to a gene: 5. In DNA, the CDR3 is TGCGCCAGCAGCCAAAAACAGGGGGCCGTTGAAAAACTGTTTTTT. Its protein product is CASSQKQGAVEKLFF.

This chain joins TRBV5-5 and TRBJ2-3; no reliable D call. The length of the CDR3 is 15 residues. CDR1 SGHKS and CDR2 YYEKEE come from the germline V gene (reference sequence). Trimming pared 2 bases from V and 3 bases from J, leaving 13 bases between. The CDR3 sequence: CASSFNADTTDTQYF. Written as DNA, the CDR3 is TGTGCCAGCAGCTTTAACGCAGATACAACAGATACGCAGTATTTT.